A selection of T cell receptor beta chains follows, all from one sample in a study of shared clonotypes between healthy human individuals. Measured with immunoSEQ multiplex PCR; TCRdb has only the in-frame clones, and not every one. Among just over 2,000,000 clones listed, less than 95% were seen once. The sequencing input was naive CD8+ T cells sorted from blood. The receptors were sampled from a man aged 18 to 35 in good health. The CDR3 runs from the conserved cysteine through the conserved F or W. The D gene is left open where the match is weak. Some rows have no size entry. The others give once, few or many, or a class for an expanded clone.

J gene	V gene	D gene	clone size	CDR3 DNA	CDR3 protein
TRBJ2-7	TRBV6-1	TRBD2	.	TGTGCCAGCAGGCCGCGGGCGGGGGAATACTACGAGCAGTACTTC	CASRPRAGEYYEQYF
TRBJ1-1	TRBV10-3	.	.	TGTGCCATCAGGGGCCTCGGGGGGAACACTGAAGCTTTCTTT	CAIRGLGGNTEAFF
TRBJ2-7	TRBV9	TRBD2	.	TGTGCCAGCAGCGCCTCCGGGACTAGCGGCGAATACGAGCAGTACTTC	CASSASGTSGEYEQYF
TRBJ1-3	TRBV6-1	TRBD1	.	TGTGCCAGCAGTGACCGGGACAGCTCTGGAAACACCATATATTTT	CASSDRDSSGNTIYF
TRBJ1-5	TRBV7-9	TRBD1	.	TGTGCCAGCAGCTCCCCGGGACAGACGATCGGGAATCAGCCCCAGCATTTT	CASSSPGQTIGNQPQHF
TRBJ2-1	TRBV4-2	.	.	TGTGCCAGCAGCCATGGGGACGGTAGCTCCTACAATGAGCAGTTCTTC	CASSHGDGSSYNEQFF
TRBJ1-1	TRBV10-3	.	.	TGTGCCATCAGTCCACCCGGATTCGGAGCTGAAGCTTTCTTT	CAISPPGFGAEAFF
TRBJ1-6	TRBV7-2	TRBD1	.	TGTGCCAGCAGCTTAGCCCGGGACAGTTATAATTCACCCCTCCACTTT	CASSLARDSYNSPLHF
TRBJ2-1	TRBV10-1	TRBD2	.	TGCGCCAGCAGTGAGCAACCGGCAGCGGGGTACAATGAGCAGTTCTTC	CASSEQPAAGYNEQFF
TRBJ2-7	TRBV5-6	TRBD1	.	TGTGCCAGCAGCTTGCGGGGACAGACCTACGAGCAGTACTTC	CASSLRGQTYEQYF
TRBJ2-2	TRBV7-8	.	.	TGTGCCAGCAGCTTAGGGATGGGGCAGGCCTTCACCGGGGAGCTGTTTTTT	CASSLGMGQAFTGELFF
TRBJ2-3	TRBV6-1	TRBD2	.	TGTGCCAGCAGTGAAGCGCTTAGAACTAGCGGGAGGGACACAGATACGCAGTATTTT	CASSEALRTSGRDTDTQYF
TRBJ2-3	TRBV27	.	.	TGTGCCAGCAGTTTATCGGGCACAGATACGCAGTATTTT	CASSLSGTDTQYF
TRBJ1-4	TRBV27	TRBD1	.	TGTGCCAGCAACCCGACAGGGACCATGGAAAAACTGTTTTTT	CASNPTGTMEKLFF
TRBJ2-7	TRBV27	.	.	TGTGCCAGCCACCCGCTGGGGGGCGCGGGGACCTACGAGCAGTACTTC	CASHPLGGAGTYEQYF
TRBJ2-3	TRBV7-9	.	.	TGTGCCAGCGACGTAGTGGGGGTCAGCACAGATACGCAGTATTTT	CASDVVGVSTDTQYF
TRBJ2-7	TRBV2	TRBD1	once	TGTGCCAGCACGGGACAGGGACTTACCGAGCAGTACTTC	CASTGQGLTEQYF
TRBJ1-5	TRBV6-4	.	once	TGTGCCAGCAGTGACAGGAACAGGATCTCTCTTTCTAATCAGCCCCAGCATTTT	CASSDRNRISLSNQPQHF
TRBJ1-4	TRBV7-9	.	.	TGTGCCAGCAGCTCAGCCTCGGAGGGGGAATTAAAACTGTTTTTT	CASSSASEGELKLFF
TRBJ1-1	TRBV5-8	.	.	TGTGCCAGCAGCCCGAGGGTTGGGGGCTCCGAAGGCTTGGACACTGAAGCTTTCTTT	CASSPRVGGSEGLDTEAFF
TRBJ2-7	TRBV5-1	TRBD1	.	TGCGCCAGCAGAGCCCGAGGACAGGCTTCCTACGAGCAGTACTTC	CASRARGQASYEQYF
TRBJ2-7	TRBV28	TRBD2	.	TGTGCCAGCAGATTAGCGGGGGGCGGCGGCGAGCAGTACTTC	CASRLAGGGGEQYF
TRBJ1-5	TRBV11-2	TRBD1	.	TGTGCCAGCAGCAGGACAGGGGATAGCAATCAGCCCCAGCATTTT	CASSRTGDSNQPQHF
TRBJ2-7	TRBV10-2	.	.	TGCGCCAGCAGTGAGCTAGGGGAGGTATCGACCTACGAGCAGTACTTC	CASSELGEVSTYEQYF
TRBJ1-2	TRBV11-2	.	.	TGTGCCAGCAGCTTATTCGGTGGAGCTAACTATGGCTACACCTTC	CASSLFGGANYGYTF
TRBJ2-7	TRBV11-1	.	.	TGTGCCAGCAGCTATAGGGAACTAGATGGCGAGCAGTACTTC	CASSYRELDGEQYF
TRBJ1-2	TRBV19	.	.	TGTGCCAGTAGTATAGATTGGGAGGAAGCTAACTATGGCTACACCTTC	CASSIDWEEANYGYTF
TRBJ2-7	TRBV5-1	.	.	TGCGCCAGCAGCTTAAAACCAACCGGGACACCTTACGAGCAGTACTTC	CASSLKPTGTPYEQYF
TRBJ2-3	TRBV5-1	.	.	TGCGCCAGCAGCTTGGCCGGCGAAAGCACAGATACGCAGTATTTT	CASSLAGESTDTQYF
TRBJ2-7	TRBV7-9	.	.	TGTGCCAGCAGCTTAGGGGTCTCGTTCGAGCAGTACTTC	CASSLGVSFEQYF
TRBJ2-3	TRBV11-2	TRBD2	.	TGTGCCAGCAGTCCGTTAGCGGGTCTCACAGATACGCAGTATTTT	CASSPLAGLTDTQYF